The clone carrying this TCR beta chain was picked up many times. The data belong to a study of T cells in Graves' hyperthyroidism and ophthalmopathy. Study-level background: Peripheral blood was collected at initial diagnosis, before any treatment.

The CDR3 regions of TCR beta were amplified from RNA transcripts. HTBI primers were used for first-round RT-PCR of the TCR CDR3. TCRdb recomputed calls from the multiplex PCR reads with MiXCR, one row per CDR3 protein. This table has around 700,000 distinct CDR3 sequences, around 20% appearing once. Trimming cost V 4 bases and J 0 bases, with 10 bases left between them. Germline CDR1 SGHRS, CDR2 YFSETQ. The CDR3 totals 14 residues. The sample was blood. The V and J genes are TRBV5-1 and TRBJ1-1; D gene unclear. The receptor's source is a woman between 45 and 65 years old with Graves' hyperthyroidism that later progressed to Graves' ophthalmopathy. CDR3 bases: TGCGCCAGCAGCGCCGGACGGCTGAACACTGAAGCTTTCTTT. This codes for CASSAGRLNTEAFF.